Below, 32 T cell receptor beta chains from the same sample are listed, as sequenced in a study of T-cell reconstitution after alpha-beta-depleted transplantation in children. Molecular barcoding with unique molecular identifiers was used for the TCRbeta library. In TCRdb, the PCR reads were re-called with MiXCR into one record per CDR3 protein. The table has approximately 420,000 distinct CDR3 sequences, 11% seen once. This specimen was PBMCs from the stem cell graft donor, taken from the stem cell graft. These receptors all stem from a human donor who donated a stem cell graft to a child with acute myeloid leukemia.

The V gene is TRBV20-1, the J gene TRBJ2-2, with TRBD2 identical over 9 bases. Per germline, CDR1 DFQATT and CDR2 SNEGSKA (reference sequence). The CDR3 length is 18 residues. V gave up 3 bases and J gave up 3 bases; unmatched junction bases: 14. In DNA form, the CDR3 reads TGCAGTGCTAGCCCCCCTTTAGGGCGGGGGGGCGACACCGGGGAGCTGTTTTTT. Its protein product is CSASPPLGRGGDTGELFF.

This clonotype was observed at least ten times. The junction and the germline gene differ at one end; a read error may be behind it. This chain connects TRBV7-2 to TRBJ2-2; 10 nucleotides align to TRBD1. The CDR3 runs to 14 residues. Germline V CDR1 and CDR2: SGHTA, FQGNSA. The CDR3 DNA sequence: TGTGCCAGCAGTTTAGGACAGGGGGCCGGGGAGCTGTTTTTT. Encoded protein: CASSLGQGAGELFF. The full variable domain, in which reference TRBV7-2 and TRBJ2-2 provide the parts outside the CDR3, is GAGVSQSPSNKVTEKGKDVELRCDPISGHTALYWYRQSLGQGLEFLIYFQGNSAPDKSGLPSDRFSAERTGGSVSTLTIQRTQQEDSAVYLCASSLGQGAGELFFGEGSRLTVL.

The CDR3 DNA is TGTGCCAGCAGCACCCCAGAGAGCTATTGGTCCTACAATGAGCAGTTCTTC. Amino acids: CASSTPESYWSYNEQFF. The chain uses TRBV12-3 or TRBV12-4 and TRBJ2-1; no clear D. Trimming shortened V by 6 bases and J by 1 base, and 19 bases separated the two germline ends. The CDR3 is made up of 17 amino acids.

This clonotype was seen a few times. The chain recombines TRBV12-3 or TRBV12-4 with TRBJ1-2; TRBD1 aligns across 9 bases. V was clipped by 3 bases and J by 14 bases; unmatched bases: 7. CDR3 size: 12 residues. DNA of the CDR3: TGTGCCAGCAGTTTCCCACAGGGGGCTGCAACCTTC. Amino acid sequence: CASSFPQGAATF.

The rearrangement links TRBV7-9 to TRBJ2-5, with D perhaps assigned TRBD1 or TRBD2 (5 bases each). The CDR3 covers 16 residues. Germline CDR1 is SEHNR and CDR2 is FQNEAQ (reference sequence). The germline V and J ends were trimmed by 1 base and 3 bases, with 15 bases remaining between them. The DNA for the CDR3 is TGTGCCAGCAGCTTAGAGGTTTGGGGGAGAAAAGAGACCCAGTACTTC. Its protein is CASSLEVWGRKETQYF.

The V and J genes are TRBV20-1 and TRBJ1-6; 12 bases are a match to TRBD1. The CDR3 contains 19 residues. Germline V gene lookup returns CDR1 DFQATT and CDR2 SNEGSKA (reference sequence). Unmatched junction bases numbered 17, after V lost 1 base and J lost 10 bases. CDR3 in amino acids: CSARAPLLPGQGAGSPLHF. The CDR3 bases are TGCAGTGCTAGAGCCCCTTTATTACCGGGACAGGGGGCGGGGTCACCCCTCCACTTT.

This clonotype was seen more than once but under ten times. The chain joins TRBV20-1 to TRBJ1-1, with 8 bases aligning to TRBD1. V shed 5 bases, J shed 2 bases, and the junction held 7 bases outside the gene matches. Germline values: CDR1 DFQATT, CDR2 SNEGSKA (reference sequence). The CDR3 extends over 14 amino acids. CDR3 nucleotides: TGCAGTGCTTCCAGGGGGCATCTTAACACTGAAGCTTTCTTT. Translating gives CSASRGHLNTEAFF.

This clonotype showed up just a few times. The chain recombines TRBV10-3 with TRBJ2-1; D possibly corresponds to TRBD2 (5 bases). CDR1 and CDR2 from the germline V gene are ENHRY and SYGVKD. This CDR3 spans 17 amino acids. The ends were cut back, 0 bases at V and 5 bases at J, with 17 bases in the middle. Here the CDR3 DNA reads TGTGCCATCAGTGAGTCGATGCGGGCGCGGCTGGACAATGAGCAGTTCTTC. As protein: CAISESMRARLDNEQFF.

This clonotype was found many times. For the CDR3, the DNA is TGCAGCGAAGCGGTATACACAGATACGCAGTATTTT. Its protein product is CSEAVYTDTQYF. This chain connects TRBV29-1 to TRBJ2-3; a weak D match, TRBD2 (5 bases). V dropped 7 bases and J dropped 2 bases, with 10 bases sitting between them. The germline gives CDR1 SQVTM, CDR2 ANQGSEA. The CDR3 runs to 12 residues.

This clonotype came up many times. Germline and junction disagree at one end, which may indicate a read error. The chain couples TRBV20-1 to TRBJ1-1; no definite D call. Germline CDR1 is DFQATT and CDR2 is SNEGSKA (reference sequence). This CDR3 is 14 amino acids long. The CDR3 region is CSARDFGGQVTIWW. CDR3 nucleotides: TGCAGTGCTAGAGATTTTGGAGGGCAGGTAACGATTTGGTGG.

A note on this clonotype: At one end, the junction sequence differs from germline, possibly due to a read error. The chain joins TRBV20-1 to TRBJ2-3; 9 nucleotides match TRBD2. CDR1 DFQATT and CDR2 SNEGSKA come from the germline V gene (reference sequence). The CDR3 length is 13 residues. CDR3 DNA sequence: TGCAGTGCTGACGGGACTAGCAAAGATACGCAGTATTTT. Encoded protein: CSADGTSKDTQYF.

The chain is built from TRBV25-1 and TRBJ2-7; the match to TRBD2 covers 7 bases. CDR3 size: 15 residues. V trimming: 6 bases; J trimming: 4 bases; junction bases outside the gene matches: 12. Germline V CDR1 and CDR2: MGHDK, SYGVNS. This CDR3 is CASSAPGREKYEQYV. The CDR3, as DNA: TGTGCCAGCAGCGCCCCGGGGAGGGAGAAATACGAGCAGTACGTC.

This clonotype was seen only a few times. The chain is built from TRBV12-3 or TRBV12-4 and TRBJ1-1; D may be TRBD1 (6 bases). The CDR3 has 13 residues. The germline V and J ends were trimmed by 2 bases and 4 bases, with 8 bases remaining between them. CDR3 amino acids: CASSLNRVTEAFF. CDR3 coding DNA: TGTGCCAGCAGTTTAAACAGGGTCACTGAAGCTTTCTTT.

This clonotype was counted a few times. V and J are TRBV4-3 and TRBJ2-3; TRBD2 matches at 8 bases. The CDR3 has 16 amino acids. V was pared by 1 base and J by 5 bases, with 8 bases of the junction left unmatched. In germline, CDR1 is LGHNA, CDR2 YSLEER. CDR3 nucleotide sequence: TGCGCCAGCAGCCAAGCGGACGGGAGGGCCGAAGATACGCAGTATTTT. This gives the protein CASSQADGRAEDTQYF.

The V and J genes are TRBV9 and TRBJ1-4, with a weak D call TRBD1 (5 bases). V was shortened by 0 bases and J by 4 bases, with 7 bases between the two germline ends. The germline V gene has CDR1 SGDLS and CDR2 YYNGEE. This CDR3 contains 14 residues. The CDR3 DNA is TGTGCCAGCAGCGTAGGGACAAATAATGAAAAACTGTTTTTT. This codes for CASSVGTNNEKLFF.

This chain connects TRBV18 to TRBJ1-2, with 8 positions matching TRBD1. This CDR3 is built from 15 residues. CDR1 and CDR2 from the germline V gene are KGHSH and LQKENI. V shed 0 bases and J 6 bases; nucleotides not matched to a gene: 6. This CDR3 is CASSPPATGDNGYTF. The CDR3, as DNA: TGTGCCAGCTCACCACCCGCGACAGGGGACAATGGCTACACCTTC.

V gene TRBV5-1 combines with J gene TRBJ2-1; TRBD1 matches 9 bases. Germline trimming cut 4 bases from V and 1 base from J; bases unmatched to any gene: 6. The germline V gene encodes CDR1 SGHRS and CDR2 YFSETQ. The CDR3 spans 16 residues. CDR3 loop: CASSLGQGLSYNEQFF. In DNA, the CDR3 is TGCGCCAGCAGCCTGGGACAGGGTTTATCCTACAATGAGCAGTTCTTC.

The V gene is TRBV6-2 or TRBV6-3, the J gene TRBJ1-6; a weak D match, TRBD1 (6 bases). In germline, CDR1 is MNHEY, CDR2 SVGEGT. V was clipped by 0 bases and J by 5 bases, with 14 bases between them. This CDR3 is built from 17 residues. The CDR3 protein is CASSYSTQGRDNSPLHF. In nucleotides, the CDR3 is TGTGCCAGCAGTTACTCGACCCAGGGGCGCGATAATTCACCCCTCCACTTT.

In the case of this clonotype: A much more abundant neighbour one base away suggests this may be a read error. This sequence joins TRBV6-5 and TRBJ1-5, with D unclear. CDR1 and CDR2 from the germline V gene are MNHEY and SVGAGI. CDR3 length: 14 residues. Trimming removed 2 bases from V and 6 bases from J, with 11 bases in between. CDR3 sequence (DNA): TGTGCCAGCAGTTACCTTGGGTTGCGTCAGCCCCAGCATTTT. Translation: CASSYLGLRQPQHF.

The chain couples TRBV19 to TRBJ1-5; D uncertain. V was trimmed by 3 bases and J by 0 bases, leaving 9 bases between them. The CDR3 sequence is 15 residues long. The germline CDR1 and CDR2 sequences are LNHDA and SQIVND (reference sequence). The CDR3 DNA is TGTGCCAGTAGTATTGGTCAGCTTAGCAATCAGCCCCAGCATTTT. Protein product: CASSIGQLSNQPQHF. The whole variable domain, remainder taken from reference TRBV19 and TRBJ1-5, is DGGITQSPKYLFRKEGQNVTLSCEQNLNHDAMYWYRQDPGQGLRLIYYSQIVNDFQKGDIAEGYSVSREKKESFPLTVTSAQKNPTAFYLCASSIGQLSNQPQHFGDGTRLSIL.

In this sample, this clonotype turned up many times. The chain employs TRBV29-1 and TRBJ2-5; D might be TRBD2 (5 bases). From germline, CDR1 is SQVTM and CDR2 ANQGSEA. The V end was cut by 4 bases, the J end by 1 base, with 10 bases between. This CDR3 spans 13 amino acids. CDR3 residues: CSVVPGVQETQYF. The DNA of the CDR3 is TGCAGCGTTGTGCCCGGGGTCCAAGAGACCCAGTACTTC.

The chain joins TRBV5-1 to TRBJ1-4; the match to TRBD1 covers 7 bases. After removal of 3 bases from V and 4 bases from J, the junction contained 9 bases not matched to a gene. CDR1 and CDR2 (germline): SGHRS, YFSETQ. The CDR3 is made up of 16 amino acids. This CDR3 reads CASSSISGGFNEKLFF. The CDR3 nucleotides are TGCGCCAGCAGCTCCATCTCAGGGGGTTTTAATGAAAAACTGTTTTTT. Full variable domain (missing parts from reference TRBV5-1 and TRBJ1-4): KAGVTQTPRYLIKTRGQQVTLSCSPISGHRSVSWYQQTPGQGLQFLFEYFSETQRNKGNFPGRFSGRQFSNSRSEMNVSTLELGDSALYLCASSSISGGFNEKLFFGSGTQLSVL.

The gene calls are TRBV7-8 and TRBJ2-3; no definite D call. Germline values: CDR1 SGHVS, CDR2 FQNEAQ. This CDR3 comprises 13 residues. The V end was cut by 3 bases, the J end by 3 bases, with 7 bases between. The CDR3 loop reads CASSFQPTDTQYF. The CDR3 coding sequence is TGTGCCAGCAGCTTCCAACCGACAGATACGCAGTATTTT.

The genes are TRBV12-3 or TRBV12-4 and TRBJ2-5; possible D gene TRBD1, 5 bases. V lost 4 bases, J lost 3 bases, and 9 bases lay in between. The CDR3 spans 13 residues. CDR3 protein: CASSWTLEETQYF. The CDR3 DNA is TGTGCCAGCAGTTGGACACTTGAAGAGACCCAGTACTTC.

This clonotype was seen repeatedly, ten times or more. V gene TRBV9 combines with J gene TRBJ2-5; maybe TRBD2 (5 bases). Germline CDR1 and CDR2: SGDLS and YYNGEE. V lost 0 bases, J lost 5 bases, and 11 bases lay in between. CDR3 length: 14 residues. CDR3: CASSVAEGRETQYF. The CDR3 nucleotides read TGTGCCAGCAGCGTAGCAGAGGGCCGGGAGACCCAGTACTTC. The variable domain in full, with the rest retrieved from reference TRBV9 and TRBJ2-5, is DSGVTQTPKHLITATGQRVTLRCSPRSGDLSVYWYQQSLDQGLQFLIQYYNGEERAKGNILERFSAQQFPDLHSELNLSSLELGDSALYFCASSVAEGRETQYFGPGTRLLVL.

This clonotype was picked up a small number of times. V usage is TRBV4-2 and J usage is TRBJ1-2; 8 bases align to TRBD1. CDR3 length equals 15 residues. V shed 0 bases, J shed 5 bases, and the junction held 5 bases outside the gene matches. CDR1 LGHNA and CDR2 YNFKEQ come from the germline V gene. CDR3 protein: CASSQDSTGEYGYTF. Written as DNA, the CDR3 is TGTGCCAGCAGCCAAGATTCGACAGGGGAGTATGGCTACACCTTC.

V usage is TRBV11-2 and J usage is TRBJ2-3; D remains ambiguous. Per germline, CDR1 SGHAT and CDR2 FQNNGV. The CDR3 is 15 amino acids. V was cut by 11 bases and J by 0 bases, with 18 bases left in between. The CDR3 region has the DNA TGTGCCTCATTCGGTCGGGCTACTAGCACAGATACGCAGTATTTT. Protein: CASFGRATSTDTQYF.

V gene TRBV12-3 or TRBV12-4 combines with J gene TRBJ2-3, with D perhaps being TRBD1 or TRBD2 (5 bases each). The CDR3 sequence is 14 residues long. The ends were cut back, 8 bases at V and 7 bases at J, with 19 bases in the middle. The CDR3: CASARDGLGNTQYF. CDR3 DNA: TGTGCCAGCGCTCGGGACGGTCTGGGAAATACGCAGTATTTT.

This clonotype was seen a handful of times. This chain links TRBV7-6 with TRBJ2-1, with TRBD1 as a possible D gene (5 bases). The germline V and J ends were trimmed by 3 bases and 2 bases, with 20 bases remaining between them. This CDR3 comprises 18 residues. CDR1 SGHVS and CDR2 FNYEAQ come from the germline V gene. CDR3 residues: CASSFLGRGQGTYNEQFF. DNA of the CDR3: TGTGCCAGCAGCTTCCTTGGACGTGGGCAGGGTACCTACAATGAGCAGTTCTTC.

The table lists this clonotype with a few counts. The chain combines TRBV6-4 with TRBJ2-2; TRBD1 matches at 12 bases. The CDR3 is made up of 22 amino acids. Germline V gene data show CDR1 as MRHNA and CDR2 as SNTAGT. The V gene end was trimmed by 6 bases and the J gene end by 1 base; junction bases not matched to a gene: 21. Here the CDR3 reads CASRPPTYSPGQGAQNTGELFF. CDR3 bases: TGTGCCAGCAGGCCCCCTACCTACTCCCCGGGACAGGGGGCGCAGAACACCGGGGAGCTGTTTTTT.

The chain carries TRBV5-1 and TRBJ1-3; 11 bases line up with TRBD1. Germline V gene data show CDR1 as SGHRS and CDR2 as YFSETQ. The CDR3 is 15 residues long. The V and J ends lost 4 bases and 8 bases, in that order; junction bases with no gene match: 8. CDR3 amino acids: CASSPDRGRTDTIYF. Here the CDR3 DNA reads TGCGCCAGCAGCCCGGACAGGGGGCGAACGGACACCATATATTTT.

This clonotype has a handful of counts. The chain joins TRBV5-1 to TRBJ1-1; weak D call: TRBD1 (6 bases). CDR3 length: 17 residues. Germline V gene lookup returns CDR1 SGHRS and CDR2 YFSETQ. Trimming removed 0 bases at V and 3 bases at J, with 18 bases between. CDR3 nucleotides: TGCGCCAGCAGCTTGGCCCCTCGGGGGACACTAGACACTGAAGCTTTCTTT. It yields the protein CASSLAPRGTLDTEAFF.